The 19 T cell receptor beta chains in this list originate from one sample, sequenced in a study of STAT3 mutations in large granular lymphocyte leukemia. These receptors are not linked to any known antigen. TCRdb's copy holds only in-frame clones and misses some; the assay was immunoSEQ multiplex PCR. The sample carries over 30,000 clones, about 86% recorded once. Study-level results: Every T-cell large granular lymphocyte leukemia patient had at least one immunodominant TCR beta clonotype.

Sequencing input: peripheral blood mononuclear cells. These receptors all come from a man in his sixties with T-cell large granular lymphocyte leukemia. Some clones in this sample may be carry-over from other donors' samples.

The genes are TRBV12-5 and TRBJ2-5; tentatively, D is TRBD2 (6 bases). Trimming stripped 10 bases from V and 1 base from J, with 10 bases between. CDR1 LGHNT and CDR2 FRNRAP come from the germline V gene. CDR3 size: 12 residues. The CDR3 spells CATGVFQETQYF. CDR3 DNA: TGTGCTACGGGGGTTTTCCAAGAGACCCAGTACTTC.

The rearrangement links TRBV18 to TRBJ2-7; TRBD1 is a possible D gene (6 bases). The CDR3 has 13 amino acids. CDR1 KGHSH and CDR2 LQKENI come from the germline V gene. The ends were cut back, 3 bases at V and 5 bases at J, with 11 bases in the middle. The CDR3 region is CASSPRQVHEQYF. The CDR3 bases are TGTGCCAGCTCACCGCGACAGGTCCACGAGCAGTACTTC.

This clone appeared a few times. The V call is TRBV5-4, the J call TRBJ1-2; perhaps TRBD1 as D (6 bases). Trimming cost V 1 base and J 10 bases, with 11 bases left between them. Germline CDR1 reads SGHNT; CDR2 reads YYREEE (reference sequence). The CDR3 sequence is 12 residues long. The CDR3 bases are TGTGCCAGCAGCTTGAACAGGGAAGACTACACCTTC. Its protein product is CASSLNREDYTF. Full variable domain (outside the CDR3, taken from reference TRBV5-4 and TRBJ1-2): ETGVTQSPTHLIKTRGQQVTLRCSSQSGHNTVSWYQQALGQGPQFIFQYYREEENGRGNFPPRFSGLQFPNYSSELNVNALELDDSALYLCASSLNREDYTFGSGTRLTVV.

The CDR3: CASSISPAATGPRGYTF. CDR3 bases: TGTGCCAGCAGCATTTCACCGGCGGCTACGGGGCCCCGGGGCTACACCTTC. V gene TRBV7-2 combines with J gene TRBJ1-2, with a tentative D call TRBD1 (5 bases). Per the germline V gene, CDR1 is SGHTA and CDR2 is FQGNSA. V was clipped by 5 bases and J by 8 bases, with 27 bases between them. This CDR3 is 17 amino acids long.

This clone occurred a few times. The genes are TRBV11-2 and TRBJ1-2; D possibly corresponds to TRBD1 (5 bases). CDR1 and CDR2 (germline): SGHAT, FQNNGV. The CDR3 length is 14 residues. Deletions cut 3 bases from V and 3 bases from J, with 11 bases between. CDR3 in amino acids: CASSFHGGDYGYTF. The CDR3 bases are TGTGCCAGCAGCTTCCATGGGGGGGACTATGGCTACACCTTC.

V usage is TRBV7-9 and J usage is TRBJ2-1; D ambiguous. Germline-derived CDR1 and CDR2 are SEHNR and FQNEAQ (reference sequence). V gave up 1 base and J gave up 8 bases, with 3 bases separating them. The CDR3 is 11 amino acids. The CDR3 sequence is CASSLDHEQFF. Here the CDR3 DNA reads TGTGCCAGCAGCTTAGACCATGAGCAGTTCTTC.

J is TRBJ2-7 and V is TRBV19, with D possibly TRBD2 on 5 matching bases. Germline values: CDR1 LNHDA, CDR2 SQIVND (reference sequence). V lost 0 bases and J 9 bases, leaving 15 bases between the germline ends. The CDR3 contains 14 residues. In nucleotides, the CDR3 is TGTGCCAGTAGTATAGATATGGCGGCGAGCGGGCAGTACTTC. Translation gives CASSIDMAASGQYF.

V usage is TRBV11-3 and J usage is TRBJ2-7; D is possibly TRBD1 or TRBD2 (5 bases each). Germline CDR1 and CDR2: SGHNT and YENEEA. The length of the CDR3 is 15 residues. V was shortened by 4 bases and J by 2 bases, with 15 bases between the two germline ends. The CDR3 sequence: CASSSRGAGPYEQYF. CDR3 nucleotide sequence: TGTGCCAGCAGCTCCCGAGGGGCCGGACCCTACGAGCAGTACTTC.

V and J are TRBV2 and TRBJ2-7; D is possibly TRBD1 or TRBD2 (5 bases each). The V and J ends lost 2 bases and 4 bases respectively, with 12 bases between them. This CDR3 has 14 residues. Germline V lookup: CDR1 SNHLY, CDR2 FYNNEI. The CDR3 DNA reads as TGTGCCAGCAGTGAAATGGGGGTCTCGTACGAGCAGTACTTC. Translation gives CASSEMGVSYEQYF.

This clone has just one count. CDR3 protein: CASSPGRAGETQYF. The CDR3 nucleotides are TGTGCCAGCAGCCCAGGCAGGGCCGGGGAGACCCAGTACTTC. The V call is TRBV7-9, the J call TRBJ2-5; TRBD1 is a possible D gene (5 bases). The CDR3 runs to 14 residues. Germline V gene data show CDR1 as SEHNR and CDR2 as FQNEAQ (reference sequence). The germline V and J ends were trimmed by 5 bases and 5 bases, with 15 bases remaining between them.

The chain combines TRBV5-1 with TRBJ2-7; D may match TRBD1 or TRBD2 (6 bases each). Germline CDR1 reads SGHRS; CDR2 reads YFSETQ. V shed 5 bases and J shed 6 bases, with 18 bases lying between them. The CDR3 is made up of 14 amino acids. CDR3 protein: CASSGGPSALEQYF. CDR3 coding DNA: TGCGCCAGCAGTGGGGGGCCTAGCGCGCTCGAGCAGTACTTC.

The CDR3 is CAWSAARTGRSEQPQHF. CDR3 DNA sequence: TGTGCCTGGAGTGCGGCAAGGACAGGGAGGTCGGAGCAGCCCCAGCATTTT. The chain combines TRBV30 with TRBJ1-5; 8 bases agree with TRBD1. CDR3 length: 17 amino acids. CDR1 is GTSNPN and CDR2 is SVGIG in the germline V gene (reference sequence). V lost 1 base and J lost 7; bases outside the gene matches: 15.

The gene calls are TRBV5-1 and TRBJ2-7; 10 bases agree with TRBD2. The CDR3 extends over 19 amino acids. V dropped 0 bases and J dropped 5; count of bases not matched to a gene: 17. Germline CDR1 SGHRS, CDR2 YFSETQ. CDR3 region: CASSLARTLAGGLIDEQYF. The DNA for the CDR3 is TGCGCCAGCAGCTTGGCGAGGACCTTAGCGGGAGGATTAATCGACGAGCAGTACTTC.

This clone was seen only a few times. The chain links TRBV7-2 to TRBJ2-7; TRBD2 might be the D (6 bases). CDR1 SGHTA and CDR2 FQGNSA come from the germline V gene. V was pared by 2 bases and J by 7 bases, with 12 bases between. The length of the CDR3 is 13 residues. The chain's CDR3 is CASSLLESGEQYF. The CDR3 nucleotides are TGTGCCAGCAGCTTACTAGAGAGCGGGGAGCAGTACTTC.

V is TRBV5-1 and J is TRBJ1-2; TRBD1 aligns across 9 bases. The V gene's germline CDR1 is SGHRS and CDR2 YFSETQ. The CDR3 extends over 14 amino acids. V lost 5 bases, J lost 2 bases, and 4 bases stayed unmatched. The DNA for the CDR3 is TGCGCCAGCAGGCAGGGACAGGGCAACTATGGCTACACCTTC. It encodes CASRQGQGNYGYTF.

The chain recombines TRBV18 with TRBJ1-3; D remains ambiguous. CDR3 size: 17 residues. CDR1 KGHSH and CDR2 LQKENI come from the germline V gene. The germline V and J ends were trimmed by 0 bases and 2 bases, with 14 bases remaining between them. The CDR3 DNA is TGTGCCAGCTCACCACCCAATGCCGGCTCCGCTGGAAACACCATATATTTT. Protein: CASSPPNAGSAGNTIYF. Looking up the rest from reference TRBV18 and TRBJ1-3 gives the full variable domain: NAGVMQNPRHLVRRRGQEARLRCSPMKGHSHVYWYRQLPEEGLKFMVYLQKENIIDESGMPKERFSAEFPKEGPSILRIQQVVRGDSAAYFCASSPPNAGSAGNTIYFGEGSWLTVV.

The CDR3 here is CASSLSLTGAIRGNEKLFF. In DNA form, the CDR3 reads TGCGCCAGCAGCTTGTCCCTGACAGGGGCTATACGCGGTAATGAAAAACTGTTTTTT. The chain has TRBV5-1 and TRBJ1-4; 8 positions match TRBD1. V shed 1 base and J 4 bases; nucleotides not matched to a gene: 15. CDR3 length equals 19 residues. Germline-derived CDR1 and CDR2 are SGHRS and YFSETQ.

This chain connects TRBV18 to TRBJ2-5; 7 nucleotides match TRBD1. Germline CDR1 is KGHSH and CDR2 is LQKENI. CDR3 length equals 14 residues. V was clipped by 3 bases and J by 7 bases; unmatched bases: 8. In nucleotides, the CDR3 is TGTGCCAGCTCACCCGGGACAGCTCCCGGGACCCAGTACTTC. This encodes CASSPGTAPGTQYF. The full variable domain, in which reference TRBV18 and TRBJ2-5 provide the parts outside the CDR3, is NAGVMQNPRHLVRRRGQEARLRCSPMKGHSHVYWYRQLPEEGLKFMVYLQKENIIDESGMPKERFSAEFPKEGPSILRIQQVVRGDSAAYFCASSPGTAPGTQYFGPGTRLLVL.

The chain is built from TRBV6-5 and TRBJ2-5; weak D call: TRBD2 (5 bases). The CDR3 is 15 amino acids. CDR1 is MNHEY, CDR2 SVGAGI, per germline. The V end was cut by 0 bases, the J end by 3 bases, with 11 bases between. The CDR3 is CASSYSRVGEETQYF. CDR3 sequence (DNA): TGTGCCAGCAGTTACTCCCGGGTCGGGGAAGAGACCCAGTACTTC.